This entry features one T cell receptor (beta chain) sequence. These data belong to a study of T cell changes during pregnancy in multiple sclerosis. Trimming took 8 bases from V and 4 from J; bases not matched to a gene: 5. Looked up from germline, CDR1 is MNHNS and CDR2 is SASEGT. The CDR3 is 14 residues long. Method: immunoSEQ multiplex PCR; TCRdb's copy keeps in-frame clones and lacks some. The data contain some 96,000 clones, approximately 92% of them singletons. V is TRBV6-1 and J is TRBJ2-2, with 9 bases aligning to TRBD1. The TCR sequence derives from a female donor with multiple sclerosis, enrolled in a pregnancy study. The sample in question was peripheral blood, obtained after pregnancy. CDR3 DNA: TGTGCCAGCCCTCCGGACAGGGGCACCGGGGAGCTGTTTTTT. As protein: CASPPDRGTGELFF.